The rows below give T cell receptor beta chains drawn from one sample of a study of early T cells in non-severe SARS-CoV-2 infection. TCRdb redid the calling of the 5' RACE reads with MiXCR, one entry per CDR3 protein. Of fewer than 65,000 distinct CDR3 sequences in the sample, approximately 9.9% were seen once. The sequenced sample was whole blood. The receptors stem from an adult who was a healthcare worker with PCR-confirmed SARS-CoV-2 infection or an uninfected control (not recorded which). Both conserved end residues are part of each CDR3. Fields, in order: clone size, J gene, V gene, D gene, CDR3 DNA, CDR3 protein. A D gene is named only where the DNA matches it firmly. For some rows the clone size is stated as once, few or many, or as a class when expanded; others skip it.

clone size: few
J gene: TRBJ1-1
V gene: TRBV3-1
D gene: .
CDR3 DNA: TGTGCCAGCAGCCAAGAAACCACCATGAACACTGAAGCTTTCTTT
CDR3 protein: CASSQETTMNTEAFF

clone size: few
J gene: TRBJ1-2
V gene: TRBV2
D gene: .
CDR3 DNA: TGTGCCAGCAGAGTTGACCAGGGTAACTATGGCTACACCTTC
CDR3 protein: CASRVDQGNYGYTF

clone size: .
J gene: TRBJ1-2
V gene: TRBV18
D gene: TRBD1
CDR3 DNA: TGTGCCAGCTCACCGAGGGGACAGTCTGGCTACACCTTC
CDR3 protein: CASSPRGQSGYTF

clone size: .
J gene: TRBJ2-4
V gene: TRBV30
D gene: .
CDR3 DNA: TGTGCCTGGAGTCAGGTGGAAAACATTCAGTACTTC
CDR3 protein: CAWSQVENIQYF

clone size: medium-sized
J gene: TRBJ2-1
V gene: TRBV20-1
D gene: .
CDR3 DNA: TGCAGTGCTAGCCTCTACAATGAGCAGTTCTTC
CDR3 protein: CSASLYNEQFF

clone size: many
J gene: TRBJ1-1
V gene: TRBV30
D gene: .
CDR3 DNA: TGTGCCTGGAAAGCGGAATTGAACACTGAAGCTTTCTTT
CDR3 protein: CAWKAELNTEAFF

clone size: .
J gene: TRBJ2-2
V gene: TRBV20-1
D gene: TRBD1
CDR3 DNA: TGCAGTGCTAACTACAGGGGGCGGAACACCGGGGAGCTGTTTTTT
CDR3 protein: CSANYRGRNTGELFF

clone size: many
J gene: TRBJ2-2
V gene: TRBV19
D gene: .
CDR3 DNA: TGTGCCAGCAAGGGAGTGTCGCCCGGGGAGCTGTTTTTT
CDR3 protein: CASKGVSPGELFF

clone size: few
J gene: TRBJ1-6
V gene: TRBV7-6
D gene: .
CDR3 DNA: TGTGCCAGCAGCCCGGACCCGGATAATTCACCCCTCCACTTT
CDR3 protein: CASSPDPDNSPLHF

clone size: few
J gene: TRBJ1-6
V gene: TRBV18
D gene: .
CDR3 DNA: TGTGCCAGCTCACCTCCGTCCCCCAATTCACCCCTCCATTTT
CDR3 protein: CASSPPSPNSPLHF

clone size: many
J gene: TRBJ2-5
V gene: TRBV29-1
D gene: .
CDR3 DNA: TGCAGCGTTGACGACATTCAAGAGACCCAGTACTTC
CDR3 protein: CSVDDIQETQYF

clone size: .
J gene: TRBJ2-1
V gene: TRBV20-1
D gene: .
CDR3 DNA: TGCAGTGCTAGGTCACCCCGGCCCTACAATGAGCAGTTCTTC
CDR3 protein: CSARSPRPYNEQFF

clone size: few
J gene: TRBJ1-6
V gene: TRBV30
D gene: .
CDR3 DNA: TGTGCCTGGAGTGTATACGGGGGAAATTCACCCCTCCACTTT
CDR3 protein: CAWSVYGGNSPLHF

clone size: .
J gene: TRBJ1-3
V gene: TRBV2
D gene: .
CDR3 DNA: TGTGCCAGCAGTGAAGAGGTTATGAACACCATATATTTT
CDR3 protein: CASSEEVMNTIYF

clone size: many
J gene: TRBJ2-5
V gene: TRBV2
D gene: .
CDR3 DNA: TGTGCCAGCCTCCCGGAGGGAGAGACCCAGTACTTC
CDR3 protein: CASLPEGETQYF

clone size: .
J gene: TRBJ1-6
V gene: TRBV7-3
D gene: .
CDR3 DNA: TGTGCCAGCAGCTCCCAGCCGGATTCACCCCTCCACTTT
CDR3 protein: CASSSQPDSPLHF

clone size: .
J gene: TRBJ2-1
V gene: TRBV10-1
D gene: .
CDR3 DNA: TGCGCCAGCAGCCTAGACCTCCTCAATGAGCAGTTCTTC
CDR3 protein: CASSLDLLNEQFF

clone size: .
J gene: TRBJ2-7
V gene: TRBV9
D gene: .
CDR3 DNA: TGTGCCAGCAGCGTAGATCAGGGGTCCTACGAGCAGTACTTC
CDR3 protein: CASSVDQGSYEQYF

clone size: .
J gene: TRBJ2-1
V gene: TRBV27
D gene: .
CDR3 DNA: TGTGCCAGCAGTTTATCAGGTGTGACAAGCTACAATGAGCAGTTCTTC
CDR3 protein: CASSLSGVTSYNEQFF

clone size: .
J gene: TRBJ2-1
V gene: TRBV10-3
D gene: TRBD1
CDR3 DNA: TGTGCCACCGCGACCGGGACAGGGGGCGATGAGCAGTTCTTC
CDR3 protein: CATATGTGGDEQFF

clone size: .
J gene: TRBJ2-2
V gene: TRBV4-2
D gene: .
CDR3 DNA: TGTGCCAGCAGCCAAGTGATCCAGGGGCAGAACACCGGGGAGCTGTTTTTT
CDR3 protein: CASSQVIQGQNTGELFF

clone size: few
J gene: TRBJ1-2
V gene: TRBV27
D gene: TRBD1
CDR3 DNA: TGTGCCAGCAGTTTGGGCAGGGGGGCTGGCTACACCTTC
CDR3 protein: CASSLGRGAGYTF

clone size: .
J gene: TRBJ1-2
V gene: TRBV6-1
D gene: .
CDR3 DNA: TGTGCCAGCAGTGAATCTTTGGCAACCGGCGGTGGCACCTTC
CDR3 protein: CASSESLATGGGTF

clone size: few
J gene: TRBJ1-3
V gene: TRBV7-9
D gene: .
CDR3 DNA: TGTGCCAGCAGCTTAAGTCGCCAGGGGAACAACACCATATATTTT
CDR3 protein: CASSLSRQGNNTIYF

clone size: .
J gene: TRBJ1-1
V gene: TRBV20-1
D gene: .
CDR3 DNA: TGCAGTGCTAAATATTGGTACGGGGACACTGAAGCTTTCTTT
CDR3 protein: CSAKYWYGDTEAFF

clone size: .
J gene: TRBJ2-7
V gene: TRBV10-3
D gene: .
CDR3 DNA: TGTGCCATCAGTGCCGGGCCGGCCTACGAGCAGTACTTC
CDR3 protein: CAISAGPAYEQYF

clone size: many
J gene: TRBJ1-6
V gene: TRBV7-9
D gene: .
CDR3 DNA: TGTGCCAGCAGCTTAGAGCGGGGGGGGAATTCACCCCTCCACTTT
CDR3 protein: CASSLERGGNSPLHF

clone size: .
J gene: TRBJ1-3
V gene: TRBV3-1
D gene: TRBD1
CDR3 DNA: TGTGCCAGCAGCGGGACAGTACTCTCTGGAAACACCATATATTTT
CDR3 protein: CASSGTVLSGNTIYF

clone size: few
J gene: TRBJ2-7
V gene: TRBV27
D gene: TRBD1
CDR3 DNA: TGTGCCAGCAGTTTAACAGGGGGCCGTGAGCAGTACTTC
CDR3 protein: CASSLTGGREQYF

clone size: .
J gene: TRBJ1-2
V gene: TRBV6-5
D gene: .
CDR3 DNA: TGTGCCAGCAGTCCAACGGATGCGGTATATGGCTACACCTTC
CDR3 protein: CASSPTDAVYGYTF

clone size: few
J gene: TRBJ1-2
V gene: TRBV13
D gene: .
CDR3 DNA: TGTGCCAGCAGCTTAGAGTCTAACTATGGCTACACCTTC
CDR3 protein: CASSLESNYGYTF

clone size: many
J gene: TRBJ1-2
V gene: TRBV7-9
D gene: .
CDR3 DNA: TGTGCCAGCAGCTTAGAAGCAGGGAACTATGGCTACACCTTC
CDR3 protein: CASSLEAGNYGYTF

clone size: many
J gene: TRBJ1-2
V gene: TRBV7-9
D gene: .
CDR3 DNA: TGTGCCAGCAGCGATCCTCGGATAGACGGCTACACCTTC
CDR3 protein: CASSDPRIDGYTF

clone size: .
J gene: TRBJ1-2
V gene: TRBV9
D gene: .
CDR3 DNA: TGTGCCAGCAGCCCGGACGGAAGCGAGTATGGCTACACCTTC
CDR3 protein: CASSPDGSEYGYTF

clone size: many
J gene: TRBJ2-1
V gene: TRBV29-1
D gene: TRBD2
CDR3 DNA: TGCAGCGCTAGCGGGGGGGAAAACAATGAGCAGTTCTTC
CDR3 protein: CSASGGENNEQFF

clone size: many
J gene: TRBJ2-7
V gene: TRBV7-9
D gene: TRBD1
CDR3 DNA: TGTGCCAGCAGCTTAGCTGCGGGCGGACAGGACCACTACGAGCAGTACTTC
CDR3 protein: CASSLAAGGQDHYEQYF

clone size: .
J gene: TRBJ2-5
V gene: TRBV29-1
D gene: .
CDR3 DNA: TGCAGCGTTGATACCGCGGGGGAGACCCAGTACTTC
CDR3 protein: CSVDTAGETQYF

clone size: .
J gene: TRBJ1-1
V gene: TRBV3-2
D gene: .
CDR3 DNA: TGTGCCAGCAGCCAAGATATTCGGCAACACTTT
CDR3 protein: CASSQDIRQHF

clone size: many
J gene: TRBJ2-2
V gene: TRBV7-2
D gene: .
CDR3 DNA: TGTGCCAGCAGCTTACCCTGGGGGATAGGGGAGCTGTTTTTT
CDR3 protein: CASSLPWGIGELFF

clone size: many
J gene: TRBJ1-6
V gene: TRBV6-6
D gene: .
CDR3 DNA: TGTGCCAGCACCCGACTTCGACAGAATAATTCACCCCTCCACTTT
CDR3 protein: CASTRLRQNNSPLHF

clone size: .
J gene: TRBJ1-4
V gene: TRBV5-1
D gene: .
CDR3 DNA: TGCGCCAGCAGCCCGGGATCACAATTAGAAGAACTGTTTTTT
CDR3 protein: CASSPGSQLEELFF

clone size: many
J gene: TRBJ1-1
V gene: TRBV9
D gene: .
CDR3 DNA: TGTGCCAGCAGCCCACAGCTGGCGGTCGGTGAAGCTTTCTTT
CDR3 protein: CASSPQLAVGEAFF